This entry lists 26 T cell receptor beta chains sequenced from one sample in a study of T cell changes during pregnancy in multiple sclerosis. Clones were read by immunoSEQ multiplex PCR, and TCRdb kept only the in-frame ones, dropping some. The sample contains tens of thousands of clones, around 94% of which appear only once. The specimen comprised CD8+ T cells from peripheral blood mononuclear cells, sampled after pregnancy. These receptors were collected from a female donor with multiple sclerosis, enrolled in a pregnancy study.

The chain recombines TRBV30 with TRBJ1-4; 8 nucleotides agree with TRBD1. Germline CDR1 reads GTSNPN; CDR2 reads SVGIG (reference sequence). This CDR3 is 14 amino acids long. The V gene end was trimmed by 4 bases and the J gene end by 3 bases; junction bases not matched to a gene: 4. The CDR3 here is CAWTRGLSNEKLFF. The CDR3, as DNA: TGTGCCTGGACCAGGGGGCTCTCTAATGAAAAACTGTTTTTT.

The chain links TRBV7-9 to TRBJ2-7; D is perhaps TRBD2 (5 bases). Germline CDR1 reads SEHNR; CDR2 reads FQNEAQ (reference sequence). Trimming removed 5 bases from V and 0 bases from J, with 17 bases in between. The CDR3 is 16 amino acids. The chain's CDR3 is CASSHMARADSYEQYF. CDR3 in DNA: TGTGCCAGCAGCCACATGGCCAGAGCGGACTCCTACGAGCAGTACTTC. Together with reference TRBV7-9 and TRBJ2-7, the CDR3 gives the full variable domain: DTGVSQNPRHKITKRGQNVTFRCDPISEHNRLYWYRQTLGQGPEFLTYFQNEAQLEKSRLLSDRFSAERPKGSFSTLEIQRTEQGDSAMYLCASSHMARADSYEQYFGPGTRLTVT.

The chain employs TRBV2 and TRBJ2-1, with D maybe TRBD2 (5 bases). Deletions cut 3 bases from V and 6 bases from J, with 12 bases between. The germline V gene encodes CDR1 SNHLY and CDR2 FYNNEI. The CDR3 has 14 amino acids. The CDR3 nucleotides are TGTGCCAGCAGTGAGCCCCTAGGGAGCAATGAGCAGTTCTTC. Its protein product is CASSEPLGSNEQFF.

The chain uses TRBV29-1 and TRBJ1-2, with D possibly matching TRBD1 (6 bases). V dropped 3 bases and J dropped 6 bases, with 11 bases sitting between them. CDR3 length: 12 residues. Germline V gives CDR1 SQVTM, CDR2 ANQGSEA. The CDR3 loop is CSVDRGGHGYTF. The CDR3 nucleotides read TGCAGCGTTGATCGTGGGGGCCATGGCTACACCTTC.

The rearrangement links TRBV5-4 to TRBJ2-1, with 11 bases identical to TRBD1. Germline V gene lookup returns CDR1 SGHNT and CDR2 YYREEE (reference sequence). This CDR3 region has 14 residues. With V trimmed by 4 bases and J by 8 bases, 5 bases remained unmatched. The CDR3: CASSPGQGADEQFF. The DNA of the CDR3 is TGTGCCAGCAGCCCTGGACAGGGGGCCGATGAGCAGTTCTTC.

The gene calls are TRBV21-1 and TRBJ2-7; the table's D call of TRBD1 was not tested on the DNA. TRBV21-1 is tagged as a pseudogene. CDR3 length equals 15 residues. This CDR3 reads CASTIPDRVYYEQYF. CDR3 nucleotide sequence: TGTGCCAGCACCATCCCGGACAGGGTGTACTACGAGCAGTACTTC.

The chain is built from TRBV5-6 and TRBJ1-2; D is unresolved. The germline V gene has CDR1 SGHDT and CDR2 YYEEEE. V dropped 0 bases and J dropped 13 bases, with 10 bases sitting between them. The CDR3 is 11 amino acids. The CDR3 region has the DNA TGTGCCAGCAGCTTGGGTCTTTCGTCCACCTTC. Its protein is CASSLGLSSTF.

V is TRBV10-3 and J is TRBJ1-1; 9 nucleotides align to TRBD1. Germline V gene sequence: CDR1 ENHRY, CDR2 SYGVKD. CDR3 size: 15 residues. Trimming took 5 bases from V and 0 from J; bases not matched to a gene: 4. CDR3 DNA: TGTGCCATCAGTCCGGGACAGGGAATGAACACTGAAGCTTTCTTT. This codes for CAISPGQGMNTEAFF.

The genes are TRBV5-1 and TRBJ2-1; 9 bases agree with TRBD2. From germline, CDR1 is SGHRS and CDR2 YFSETQ. V gave up 8 bases and J gave up 7 bases; unmatched junction bases: 16. This CDR3 is 16 amino acids long. The CDR3 region has the DNA TGCGCCAGTAGCACTCGGGCGGGAGGGAGTTATAATGAGCAGTTCTTC. Translation: CASSTRAGGSYNEQFF. The entire variable domain, with the rest obtained from reference TRBV5-1 and TRBJ2-1, is as follows: KAGVTQTPRYLIKTRGQQVTLSCSPISGHRSVSWYQQTPGQGLQFLFEYFSETQRNKGNFPGRFSGRQFSNSRSEMNVSTLELGDSALYLCASSTRAGGSYNEQFFGPGTRLTVL.

The chain recombines TRBV15 with TRBJ2-7; 9 nucleotides line up with TRBD1. This CDR3 is built from 14 residues. Germline CDR1 is LNHNV and CDR2 is YYDKDF (reference sequence). V lost 9 bases, J lost 4 bases, and 10 bases stayed unmatched. For the CDR3, the DNA is TGTGCCACGAGTGAGGACAGGGGTTCTTACGAGCAGTACTTC. It is translated as CATSEDRGSYEQYF.

The rearrangement uses TRBV12-1 and TRBJ1-5. TRBV12-1 is classified as a pseudogene. CDR3 length: 17 residues. The CDR3, as DNA: TGTGCCAGCAGCTTTGGAGGGGGGAGGGCTAGCAATCAGCCCCAGCATTTT. Translating gives CASSFGGGRASNQPQHF.

The CDR3, as DNA: TGTGCCAGCAGTTTACACGACAGGGGGCAAGTGAACACCGGGGAGCTGTTTTTT. It yields the protein CASSLHDRGQVNTGELFF. V and J are TRBV27 and TRBJ2-2, with TRBD1 matching 10 bases. V dropped 2 bases and J dropped 1; count of bases not matched to a gene: 7. CDR1 is MNHEY and CDR2 is SMNVEV in the germline V gene (reference sequence). The length of the CDR3 is 18 residues.

V is TRBV6-5 and J is TRBJ2-2; D unresolved. CDR1 is MNHEY and CDR2 is SVGAGI in the germline V gene. CDR3 size: 12 residues. V was clipped by 6 bases and J by 7 bases, with 9 bases between them. The CDR3 reads CASSGWVGELFF. DNA for the CDR3: TGTGCCAGCAGCGGGTGGGTCGGGGAGCTGTTTTTT.

This chain joins TRBV11-2 and TRBJ2-1; tentative D call: TRBD2 (6 bases). V was pared by 0 bases and J by 0 bases, with 12 bases between. The CDR3 has 17 amino acids. CDR1 is SGHAT and CDR2 is FQNNGV in the germline V gene. CDR3 coding DNA: TGTGCCAGCAGCTTAGATCCTAGCGTAAGCTCCTACAATGAGCAGTTCTTC. Its protein is CASSLDPSVSSYNEQFF. Together with reference TRBV11-2 and TRBJ2-1, the CDR3 gives the full variable domain: EAGVAQSPRYKIIEKRQSVAFWCNPISGHATLYWYQQILGQGPKLLIQFQNNGVVDDSQLPKDRFSAERLKGVDSTLKIQPAKLEDSAVYLCASSLDPSVSSYNEQFFGPGTRLTVL.

The chain links TRBV2 to TRBJ2-4; 13 bases match TRBD2. Losses at the gene ends were 5 bases for V and 0 bases for J; bases not matched to a gene: 10. This CDR3 is 19 amino acids long. Germline CDR1 reads SNHLY; CDR2 reads FYNNEI. The CDR3 reads CASSSWTSGSRGAKNIQYF. The CDR3 nucleotides read TGTGCCAGCAGTTCCTGGACTAGCGGGAGTCGGGGAGCCAAAAACATTCAGTACTTC.

In DNA form, the CDR3 reads TGCGCCAGCAGCCTATTACCAGGGGACTACCACGAGCAGTACTTC. It yields the protein CASSLLPGDYHEQYF. The V call is TRBV4-1, the J call TRBJ2-7; D may be TRBD2 (7 bases). V lost 4 bases, J lost 5 bases, and 18 bases lay in between. The CDR3 covers 15 residues. Germline CDR1 reads MGHRA; CDR2 reads YSYEKL.

The chain carries TRBV5-4 and TRBJ2-3, with 10 nucleotides matching TRBD2. V shed 3 bases and J 6 bases; nucleotides not matched to a gene: 4. CDR3 length: 14 residues. Germline V gene lookup returns CDR1 SGHNT and CDR2 YYREEE (reference sequence). CDR3 sequence (DNA): TGTGCCAGCAGCTCGGGACTAGCGTTTGATACGCAGTATTTT. Protein product: CASSSGLAFDTQYF.

This rearrangement joins TRBV7-6 to TRBJ2-3; 8 nucleotides line up with TRBD2. The V and J ends lost 4 bases and 0 bases, in that order; junction bases with no gene match: 9. Germline assignment: CDR1 SGHVS and CDR2 FNYEAQ. This CDR3 spans 17 amino acids. The CDR3 reads CASSSRTSRTSTDTQYF. In DNA form, the CDR3 reads TGTGCCAGCAGCTCCAGGACTAGCCGGACTAGCACAGATACGCAGTATTTT.

The V gene is TRBV6-1, the J gene TRBJ2-1, with D perhaps TRBD1 (5 bases). The germline V gene has CDR1 MNHNS and CDR2 SASEGT. This CDR3 contains 12 residues. The V end lost 2 bases, the J end lost 13 bases, and 12 bases lay between the germline ends. The CDR3 DNA reads TGTGCCAGCAGTGAACCTCCCCAGGGACAGTTCTTC. As protein: CASSEPPQGQFF.

A word on this clone: The same CDR3 is also encoded by other DNA sequences in this sample. V usage is TRBV7-9 and J usage is TRBJ2-7, with D perhaps TRBD2 (5 bases). The V gene's germline CDR1 is SEHNR and CDR2 FQNEAQ (reference sequence). There are 13 residues in the CDR3. The ends were cut back, 0 bases at V and 2 bases at J, with 5 bases in the middle. CDR3 coding DNA: TGTGCCAGCAGCTTAGCGGGAGCCTACGAGCAGTACTTC. This codes for CASSLAGAYEQYF. Together with reference TRBV7-9 and TRBJ2-7, the CDR3 gives the full variable domain: DTGVSQNPRHKITKRGQNVTFRCDPISEHNRLYWYRQTLGQGPEFLTYFQNEAQLEKSRLLSDRFSAERPKGSFSTLEIQRTEQGDSAMYLCASSLAGAYEQYFGPGTRLTVT.

The chain joins TRBV27 to TRBJ2-3, with 15 nucleotides matching TRBD2. The V gene end was trimmed by 5 bases and the J gene end by 4 bases; junction bases not matched to a gene: 4. CDR3 length: 16 residues. Germline V gene sequence: CDR1 MNHEY, CDR2 SMNVEV (reference sequence). Here the CDR3 reads CASSPGLAGGSDTQYF. As DNA, the CDR3 is TGTGCCAGCAGTCCCGGACTAGCGGGAGGGTCAGATACGCAGTATTTT.

J is TRBJ2-7 and V is TRBV2, with 12 bases lining up with TRBD2. J gave up 0 bases and V 6 bases, and 3 bases lay outside the gene matches. Germline V gene sequence: CDR1 SNHLY, CDR2 FYNNEI. The CDR3 runs 15 residues. The CDR3, as DNA: TGTGCCAGCAGAACGACTAGCGGGAGCTCCTACGAGCAGTACTTC. Protein sequence: CASRTTSGSSYEQYF.

This rearrangement joins TRBV5-6 to TRBJ1-3; TRBD1 agrees at 7 bases. The germline gives CDR1 SGHDT, CDR2 YYEEEE. This CDR3 contains 12 residues. The junction had 3 bases not matched to a gene; V was cut back by 4 bases and J by 8 bases. CDR3 loop: CASSGTDDTIYF. The CDR3 nucleotides read TGTGCCAGCAGCGGGACAGACGACACCATATATTTT.

V usage is TRBV6-1 and J usage is TRBJ2-1; 14 nucleotides match TRBD2. The germline gives CDR1 MNHNS, CDR2 SASEGT. This CDR3 spans 15 amino acids. Trimming at V came to 7 bases and at J to 7 bases, leaving 6 bases not matched to a gene. This CDR3 is CASKFGTSGSNEQFF. The CDR3, as DNA: TGTGCCAGCAAATTCGGGACTAGCGGGAGTAATGAGCAGTTCTTC.

The CDR3 spells CASSDSSGVYNEQFF. The DNA of the CDR3 is TGTGCCAGCAGTGACTCCAGCGGGGTCTACAATGAGCAGTTCTTC. The chain employs TRBV6-4 and TRBJ2-1; TRBD2 matches 7 bases. V shed 0 bases, J shed 3 bases, and the junction held 2 bases outside the gene matches. Germline loops: CDR1 MRHNA, CDR2 SNTAGT. There are 15 residues in the CDR3.

The gene calls are TRBV4-1 and TRBJ1-5; 8 nucleotides agree with TRBD1. The V gene end was trimmed by 8 bases and the J gene end by 7 bases; junction bases not matched to a gene: 16. From germline, CDR1 is MGHRA and CDR2 YSYEKL. The CDR3 covers 16 residues. CDR3 sequence: CASRLHPGGVGQPQHF. As DNA, the CDR3 is TGCGCCAGCCGCTTGCATCCAGGGGGCGTTGGGCAGCCCCAGCATTTT.